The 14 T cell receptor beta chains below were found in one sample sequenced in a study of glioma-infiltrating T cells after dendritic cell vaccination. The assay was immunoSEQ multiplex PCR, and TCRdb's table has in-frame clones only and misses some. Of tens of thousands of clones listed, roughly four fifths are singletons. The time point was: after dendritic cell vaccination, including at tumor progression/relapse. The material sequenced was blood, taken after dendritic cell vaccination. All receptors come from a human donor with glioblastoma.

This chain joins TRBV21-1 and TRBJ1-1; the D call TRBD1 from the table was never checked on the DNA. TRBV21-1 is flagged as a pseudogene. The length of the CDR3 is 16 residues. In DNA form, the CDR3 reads TGTGCCAGCAGCCGCCCTAGGAGACAGACGAACACTGAAGCTTTCTTT. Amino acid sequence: CASSRPRRQTNTEAFF.

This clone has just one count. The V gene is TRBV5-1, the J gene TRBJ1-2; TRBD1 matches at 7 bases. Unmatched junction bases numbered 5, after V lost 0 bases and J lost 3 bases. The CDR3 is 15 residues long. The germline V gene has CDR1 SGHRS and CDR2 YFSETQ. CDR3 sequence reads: CASSLAQGQDYGYTF. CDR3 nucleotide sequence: TGCGCCAGCAGCTTGGCACAGGGGCAAGACTATGGCTACACCTTC. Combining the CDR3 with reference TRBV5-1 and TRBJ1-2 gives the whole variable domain KAGVTQTPRYLIKTRGQQVTLSCSPISGHRSVSWYQQTPGQGLQFLFEYFSETQRNKGNFPGRFSGRQFSNSRSEMNVSTLELGDSALYLCASSLAQGQDYGYTFGSGTRLTVV.

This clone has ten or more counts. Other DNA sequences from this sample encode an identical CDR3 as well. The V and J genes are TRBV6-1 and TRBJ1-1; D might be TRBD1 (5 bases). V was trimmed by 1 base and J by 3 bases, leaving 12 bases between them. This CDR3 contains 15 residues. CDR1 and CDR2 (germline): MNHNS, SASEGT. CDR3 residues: CASSEVGGGHTEAFF. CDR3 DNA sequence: TGTGCCAGCAGTGAAGTGGGGGGAGGGCACACTGAAGCTTTCTTT.

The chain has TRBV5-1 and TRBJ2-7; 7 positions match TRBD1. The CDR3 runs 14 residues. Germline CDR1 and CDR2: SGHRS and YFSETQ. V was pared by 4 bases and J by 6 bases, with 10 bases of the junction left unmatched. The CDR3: CASSTAGRGIEQYF. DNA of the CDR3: TGCGCCAGCAGCACGGCGGGCAGGGGGATCGAGCAGTACTTC.

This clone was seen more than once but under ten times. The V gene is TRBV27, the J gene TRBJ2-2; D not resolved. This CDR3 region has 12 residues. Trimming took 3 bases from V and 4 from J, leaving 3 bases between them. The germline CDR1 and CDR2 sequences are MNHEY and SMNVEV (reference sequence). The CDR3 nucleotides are TGTGCCAGCAGTTTTATCACCGGGGAGCTGTTTTTT. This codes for CASSFITGELFF.

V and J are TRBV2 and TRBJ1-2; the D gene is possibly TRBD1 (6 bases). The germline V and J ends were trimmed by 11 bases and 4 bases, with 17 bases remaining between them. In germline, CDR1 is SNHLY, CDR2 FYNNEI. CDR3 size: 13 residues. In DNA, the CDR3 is TGTGCCTTAACCCCGGAGGACAGCTATGGCTACACCTTC. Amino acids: CALTPEDSYGYTF.

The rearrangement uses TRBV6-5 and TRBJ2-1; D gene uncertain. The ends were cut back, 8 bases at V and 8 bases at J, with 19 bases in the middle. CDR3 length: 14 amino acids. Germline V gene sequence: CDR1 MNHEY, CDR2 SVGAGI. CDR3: CASSPFERKDEQFF. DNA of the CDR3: TGTGCCAGCTCCCCTTTCGAGCGAAAGGATGAGCAGTTCTTC.

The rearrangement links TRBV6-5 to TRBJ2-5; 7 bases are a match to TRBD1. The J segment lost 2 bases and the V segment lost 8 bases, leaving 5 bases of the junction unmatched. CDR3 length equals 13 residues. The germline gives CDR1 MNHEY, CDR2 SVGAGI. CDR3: CASHEGQQETQYF. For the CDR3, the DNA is TGTGCCAGCCACGAGGGACAGCAAGAGACCCAGTACTTC.

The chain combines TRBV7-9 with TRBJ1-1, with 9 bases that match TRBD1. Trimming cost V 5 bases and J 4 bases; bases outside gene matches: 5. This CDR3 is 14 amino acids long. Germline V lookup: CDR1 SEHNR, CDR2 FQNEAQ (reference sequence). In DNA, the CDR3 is TGTGCCAGCAGCCCCGGGACAGGGTCCACTGAAGCTTTCTTT. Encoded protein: CASSPGTGSTEAFF.

The CDR3: CASSRGRGGTEAFF. In nucleotides, the CDR3 is TGTGCCAGCAGTCGAGGGCGGGGGGGCACTGAAGCTTTCTTT. The chain employs TRBV6-5 and TRBJ1-1; TRBD1 is a possible D gene (5 bases). CDR3 length: 14 amino acids. In germline, CDR1 is MNHEY, CDR2 SVGAGI. Trimming removed 5 bases from V and 4 bases from J, with 14 bases in between.

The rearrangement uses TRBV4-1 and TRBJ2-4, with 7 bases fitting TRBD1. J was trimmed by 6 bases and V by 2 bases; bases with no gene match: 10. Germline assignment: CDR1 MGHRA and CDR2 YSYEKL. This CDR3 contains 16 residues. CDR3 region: CASSQPTTGARNIQYF. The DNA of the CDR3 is TGCGCCAGCAGCCAACCCACAACAGGGGCGAGAAACATTCAGTACTTC.

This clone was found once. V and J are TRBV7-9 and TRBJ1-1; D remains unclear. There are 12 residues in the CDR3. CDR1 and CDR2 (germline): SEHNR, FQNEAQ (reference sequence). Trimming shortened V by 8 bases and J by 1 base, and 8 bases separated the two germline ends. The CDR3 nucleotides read TGTGCCAGCGCCGCCGGGAACACTGAAGCTTTCTTT. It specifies CASAAGNTEAFF.

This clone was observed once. DNA of the CDR3: TGCGCCAGCAGCTTTACCGGGACAGGACCCCTGGAGCAGTTCTTC. Its translation is CASSFTGTGPLEQFF. The V and J genes are TRBV5-1 and TRBJ2-1; TRBD1 matches at 8 bases. The V gene's germline CDR1 is SGHRS and CDR2 YFSETQ. Losses at the gene ends were 2 bases for V and 10 bases for J; bases not matched to a gene: 11. The CDR3 covers 15 residues.

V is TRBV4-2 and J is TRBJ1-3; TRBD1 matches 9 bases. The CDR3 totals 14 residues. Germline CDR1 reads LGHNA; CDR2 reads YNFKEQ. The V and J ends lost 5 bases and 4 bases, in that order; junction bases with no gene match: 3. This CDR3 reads CASSSTGGGNTIYF. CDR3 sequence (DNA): TGTGCCAGCAGCTCCACAGGGGGCGGAAACACCATATATTTT.